These 12 T cell receptor beta chains were sequenced from one sample in a study of T cell repertoires in cytomegalovirus infection. TCRdb ran MiXCR on the reads and lists one entry per CDR3 protein. The table shows about 360,000 distinct CDR3 sequences, with 15% to 20% occurring only once. What was sequenced was PBMCs. The receptor set was obtained from a human donor in good health (CMV status not recorded). Some clones in this sample may be carry-over from other donors' samples.

The chain combines TRBV2 with TRBJ2-2; tentatively, D is TRBD1 or TRBD2 (5 bases each). The germline V and J ends were trimmed by 10 bases and 1 base, with 16 bases remaining between them. The CDR3 runs to 15 residues. Per the germline V gene, CDR1 is SNHLY and CDR2 is FYNNEI. The CDR3 DNA sequence: TGTGCCACCACGAAGGGGAGTGGGAACACCGGGGAGCTGTTTTTT. Translated, it gives CATTKGSGNTGELFF. Complete variable domain (other parts from reference TRBV2 and TRBJ2-2): EPEVTQTPSHQVTQMGQEVILRCVPISNHLYFYWYRQILGQKVEFLVSFYNNEISEKSEIFDDQFSVERPDGSNFTLKIRSTKLEDSAMYFCATTKGSGNTGELFFGEGSRLTVL.

This clonotype was picked up a small number of times. The rearrangement links TRBV18 to TRBJ2-1, with TRBD2 identical over 11 bases. Per germline, CDR1 KGHSH and CDR2 LQKENI. Trimming cost V 2 bases and J 6 bases; bases outside gene matches: 3. There are 15 residues in the CDR3. The CDR3 sequence: CASSPKLAGGNEQFF. CDR3 sequence (DNA): TGTGCCAGCTCACCAAAGCTAGCGGGAGGCAATGAGCAGTTCTTC. Complete variable domain (other parts from reference TRBV18 and TRBJ2-1): NAGVMQNPRHLVRRRGQEARLRCSPMKGHSHVYWYRQLPEEGLKFMVYLQKENIIDESGMPKERFSAEFPKEGPSILRIQQVVRGDSAAYFCASSPKLAGGNEQFFGPGTRLTVL.

The rearrangement links TRBV6-2 or TRBV6-3 to TRBJ2-5; D perhaps matches TRBD1 (6 bases). The CDR3 has 13 amino acids. Trimming shortened V by 2 bases and J by 13 bases, and 17 bases separated the two germline ends. Germline assignment: CDR1 MNHEY and CDR2 SVGEGT. CDR3 nucleotide sequence: TGTGCCAGCAGTTACAGGACAGAAGTTGGGTCGTACTTC. It specifies CASSYRTEVGSYF.

This clonotype was counted many times. This rearrangement joins TRBV12-3 or TRBV12-4 to TRBJ1-2; D uncertain. V was clipped by 6 bases and J by 5 bases, with 13 bases between them. This CDR3 has 13 residues. This chain's CDR3 is CASSPNPLYGYTF. CDR3 nucleotide sequence: TGTGCCAGCAGCCCGAACCCCCTTTATGGCTACACCTTC.

This clonotype has only a few counts. This chain joins TRBV7-2 and TRBJ1-3; TRBD1 might be the D (6 bases). V shed 0 bases and J shed 4 bases, with 10 bases lying between them. Germline CDR1 reads SGHTA; CDR2 reads FQGNSA. The CDR3 runs to 15 residues. The CDR3 coding sequence is TGTGCCAGCAGCTTAGCGGCCCAGGGGGGAAACACCATATATTTT. Translating gives CASSLAAQGGNTIYF.

A few counts support this clonotype. This chain connects TRBV7-9 to TRBJ2-2; 7 bases are a match to TRBD1. This CDR3 spans 16 amino acids. Looked up from germline, CDR1 is SEHNR and CDR2 is FQNEAQ (reference sequence). Germline trimming cut 5 bases from V and 5 bases from J; bases unmatched to any gene: 11. For the CDR3, the DNA is TGTGCCAGCAGCGCGACTCACAGGGGAAAAACCGGGGAGCTGTTTTTT. Amino acid sequence: CASSATHRGKTGELFF. The complete variable domain, with remaining parts taken from reference TRBV7-9 and TRBJ2-2, reads DTGVSQNPRHKITKRGQNVTFRCDPISEHNRLYWYRQTLGQGPEFLTYFQNEAQLEKSRLLSDRFSAERPKGSFSTLEIQRTEQGDSAMYLCASSATHRGKTGELFFGEGSRLTVL.

This clonotype turned up a few times. The chain joins TRBV29-1 to TRBJ2-1; perhaps TRBD1 as D (6 bases). Trimming cost V 6 bases and J 4 bases, with 19 bases left between them. Germline loops: CDR1 SQVTM, CDR2 ANQGSEA. CDR3 length: 15 amino acids. The CDR3 sequence: CSVESPGQAYNEQFF. The CDR3 DNA sequence: TGCAGCGTGGAATCGCCGGGACAAGCGTACAATGAGCAGTTCTTC.

There are many counts of this clonotype. This sequence joins TRBV7-9 and TRBJ1-2, with TRBD1 matching over 7 bases. There are 12 residues in the CDR3. Germline-derived CDR1 and CDR2 are SEHNR and FQNEAQ (reference sequence). J gave up 8 bases and V 1 base, and 1 base lay outside the gene matches. The CDR3 DNA follows: TGTGCCAGCAGCTTAGGAGGGGGCGGCTACACCTTC. Protein: CASSLGGGGYTF.

This clonotype was seen ten or more times. The gene calls are TRBV7-8 and TRBJ2-7; unclear D gene. The CDR3 has 12 residues. CDR1 SGHVS and CDR2 FQNEAQ come from the germline V gene. Trimming pared 5 bases from V and 12 bases from J, leaving 17 bases between. CDR3 nucleotides: TGTGCCAGCAGCCCAGCTCCAGACCGATGGTACTTC. Its translation is CASSPAPDRWYF.

With regard to this clonotype: One junction end disagrees with the germline gene, perhaps due to a read error. The genes are TRBV3-1 and TRBJ2-2, with D perhaps matching TRBD2 (5 bases). The length of the CDR3 is 13 residues. CDR1 and CDR2 from the germline V gene are LGHDT and YNNKEL (reference sequence). For the CDR3, the DNA is TGTGCCAGCAGCCCGATAAGAGTCGGGGAGCTGTCTTTT. This translates into CASSPIRVGELSF. Full variable domain (outside the CDR3, taken from reference TRBV3-1 and TRBJ2-2): DTAVSQTPKYLVTQMGNDKSIKCEQNLGHDTMYWYKQDSKKFLKIMFSYNNKELIINETVPNRFSPKSPDKAHLNLHINSLELGDSAVYFCASSPIRVGELSFGEGSRLTVL.

This chain connects TRBV12-3 or TRBV12-4 to TRBJ2-3; D is undetermined. The CDR3 covers 14 residues. V lost 6 bases to trimming and J lost 0 bases, with 10 bases between them. The CDR3 nucleotides are TGTGCCAGCAGACAGATAACTAGCACAGATACGCAGTATTTT. Residues: CASRQITSTDTQYF.

This clonotype showed up many times. The chain couples TRBV7-2 to TRBJ1-2, with TRBD1 as a possible D gene (6 bases). V lost 5 bases to trimming and J lost 3 bases, with 16 bases between them. This CDR3 comprises 15 residues. Germline assignment: CDR1 SGHTA and CDR2 FQGNSA. CDR3 amino acids: CASSLVTGTYYGYTF. CDR3 in DNA: TGTGCCAGCAGCCTGGTAACAGGGACGTACTATGGCTACACCTTC.